Presented here are 8 T cell receptor beta chains from one specimen sequenced in a study of identical twins. TCRdb re-called the 5' RACE reads through MiXCR, storing one row per CDR3 protein. The table lists around 370,000 distinct CDR3 sequences, approximately 9.1% of them singletons, with more than 8% in the top ten. The sequencing sample was made of naive T cells sorted from blood. The receptors originated from a woman between 45 and 65 years old in good health.

Only a few counts were recorded for this clonotype. This rearrangement joins TRBV12-5 to TRBJ2-5; the D gene is possibly TRBD2 (6 bases). The CDR3 contains 14 residues. V was pared by 3 bases and J by 0 bases, with 8 bases between. Germline CDR1 LGHNT, CDR2 FRNRAP. The CDR3 DNA is TGTGCTAGTGGTTTTGGAGGGAACCAAGAGACCCAGTACTTC. It yields the protein CASGFGGNQETQYF.

This clonotype appeared a few times. J is TRBJ2-7 and V is TRBV6-5, with D maybe TRBD1 (6 bases). CDR3 length: 14 residues. Trimming shortened V by 7 bases and J by 2 bases, and 15 bases separated the two germline ends. Germline V gives CDR1 MNHEY, CDR2 SVGAGI. The CDR3 spells CASKTHRAPYEQYF. CDR3 coding DNA: TGTGCCAGCAAAACCCACAGGGCACCCTACGAGCAGTACTTC.

This clonotype was counted between two and nine times. J is TRBJ2-7 and V is TRBV7-9; D possibly corresponds to TRBD2 (5 bases). This CDR3 spans 14 amino acids. CDR1 and CDR2 (germline): SEHNR, FQNEAQ (reference sequence). Trimming cost V 5 bases and J 7 bases, with 18 bases left between them. CDR3: CASSGTAFGGEQYV. CDR3 DNA sequence: TGTGCCAGCAGCGGTACAGCGTTTGGCGGGGAGCAGTACGTC.

Details on this clonotype: Since the CDR3 does not end with the conserved phenylalanine or tryptophan, this likely comes from a read error. The chain is built from TRBV5-1 and TRBJ2-1, with 9 nucleotides matching TRBD1. Germline CDR1 is SGHRS and CDR2 is YFSETQ. This CDR3 has 13 amino acids. V shed 0 bases, J shed 9 bases, and the junction held 1 base outside the gene matches. The CDR3 coding sequence is TGCGCCAGCAGCTTGGGGGACAGGGTTGAGCAGTTCTTA. Translated, it gives CASSLGDRVEQFL.

The table lists this clonotype with many counts. The genes are TRBV7-2 and TRBJ2-2; unclear D gene. The CDR3 loop spans 14 amino acids. Trimming stripped 1 base from V and 8 bases from J, with 11 bases between. Germline CDR1 and CDR2: SGHTA and FQGNSA. The CDR3 sequence: CASSLVLVVGELFF. CDR3 nucleotide sequence: TGTGCCAGCAGCTTAGTCCTGGTGGTAGGGGAGCTGTTTTTT.

The table lists this clonotype with a few counts. V and J are TRBV20-1 and TRBJ2-3, with no clear D. Germline V gene data show CDR1 as DFQATT and CDR2 as SNEGSKA (reference sequence). V was clipped by 3 bases and J by 0 bases, with 10 bases between them. The CDR3 is 14 amino acids. The CDR3 is CSASPVSSTDTQYF. CDR3 nucleotide sequence: TGCAGTGCTAGTCCCGTTTCTAGCACAGATACGCAGTATTTT.

This clonotype was seen repeatedly, ten times or more. The rearrangement uses TRBV6-5 and TRBJ2-6, with D unclear. Germline V gene data show CDR1 as MNHEY and CDR2 as SVGAGI. The CDR3 totals 16 residues. Trimming pared 8 bases from V and 7 bases from J, leaving 21 bases between. The CDR3 region has the DNA TGTGCCAGCGCAAGATACGGGCAACAAGGAGCCAACGTCCTGACTTTC. Protein sequence: CASARYGQQGANVLTF.

There are many counts of this clonotype. J is TRBJ2-3 and V is TRBV28; 10 nucleotides align to TRBD2. Looked up from germline, CDR1 is MDHEN and CDR2 is SYDVKM. This CDR3 region has 15 residues. Unmatched junction bases numbered 4, after V lost 5 bases and J lost 2 bases. The CDR3 bases are TGTGCCAGCAGTCACACTAGCGGGAACACAGATACGCAGTATTTT. As protein: CASSHTSGNTDTQYF. Complete variable domain (other parts from reference TRBV28 and TRBJ2-3): DVKVTQSSRYLVKRTGEKVFLECVQDMDHENMFWYRQDPGLGLRLIYFSYDVKMKEKGDIPEGYSVSREKKERFSLILESASTNQTSMYLCASSHTSGNTDTQYFGPGTRLTVL.